These T cell receptor beta chains were read from a single sample in a study of high-grade serous ovarian cancer treatment subgroups. Generated by immunoSEQ multiplex PCR, the TCRdb table keeps only in-frame clones and is missing some. The table includes some 28,000 clones, roughly 80% detected once. The material sequenced was tumor tissue. The receptors stem from a human donor with high-grade serous ovarian cancer. The CDR3 runs from the conserved cysteine through the conserved F or W. The order of the fields is D gene, clone size, V gene, J gene, CDR3 DNA, CDR3 protein. A D gene is named only where the DNA matches it firmly. A row's size may be missing; if present it is once, few, many or a size class.

D: .; size: .; V: TRBV5-6; J: TRBJ2-5; DNA: TGTGCCAGCAGCTTGGGGGGGACCCAAGAGACCCAGTACTTC; CDR3: CASSLGGTQETQYF
D: .; size: .; V: TRBV5-5; J: TRBJ2-7; DNA: TGTGCCAGCAGCTTGGGGCTGGAAGGTGAGCAGTACTTC; CDR3: CASSLGLEGEQYF
D: .; size: .; V: TRBV15; J: TRBJ2-6; DNA: TGTGCCACCAGAGGCTTGAGCTCTGGGGCCAGCGTCCTGACTTTC; CDR3: CATRGLSSGASVLTF
D: TRBD1; size: once; V: TRBV6-6; J: TRBJ2-7; DNA: TGTGCCAGCAGGCCTAACAGGGGGCAGGACGAGCAGTACTTC; CDR3: CASRPNRGQDEQYF
D: .; size: once; V: TRBV15; J: TRBJ2-7; DNA: TGTGCCACCAGCAGAGATCCCCGCCAGGCCTACGAGCAGTACTTC; CDR3: CATSRDPRQAYEQYF
D: .; size: .; V: TRBV20-1; J: TRBJ2-1; DNA: TGCAGTGCCCCGGTTCACGGTGAGCAGTTCTTC; CDR3: CSAPVHGEQFF
D: TRBD1; size: .; V: TRBV7-2; J: TRBJ2-7; DNA: TGTGCCAGCAGCTCGACAGGGAGAGGCTCCTACGAGCAGTACTTC; CDR3: CASSSTGRGSYEQYF
D: .; size: .; V: TRBV7-8; J: TRBJ2-3; DNA: TGTGCCAGCAGCGGATTACGGCCAGATACGCAGTATTTT; CDR3: CASSGLRPDTQYF
D: TRBD1; size: once; V: TRBV10-1; J: TRBJ1-2; DNA: TGCGCCAGCAGTGAGTCGTCCAGTTTCACCGCAGGGGGCCCGGACTACTATGGCTACACCTTC; CDR3: CASSESSSFTAGGPDYYGYTF
D: TRBD2; size: .; V: TRBV7-2; J: TRBJ2-7; DNA: TGTGCCAGCAGCTTAGTTCCTAGCGGGCCCTACGAGCAGTACTTC; CDR3: CASSLVPSGPYEQYF
D: .; size: once; V: TRBV30; J: TRBJ2-1; DNA: TGTGCCTGGAGTGTGCAGCAGCAGTTCTTC; CDR3: CAWSVQQQFF
D: TRBD1; size: once; V: TRBV4-2; J: TRBJ2-1; DNA: TGTGCCAGCAGCCTTCAGATGGGACAGTACAATGAGCAGTTCTTC; CDR3: CASSLQMGQYNEQFF
D: .; size: .; V: TRBV5-1; J: TRBJ1-1; DNA: TGCGCCAGCAGCTTGGTCGGGGGTTCTTTCGACACTGAAGCTTTCTTT; CDR3: CASSLVGGSFDTEAFF
D: .; size: .; V: TRBV4-1; J: TRBJ2-5; DNA: TGCGCCAGCAGCCAAGATGGCTGGGGAGAGACCCAGTACTTC; CDR3: CASSQDGWGETQYF
D: TRBD1; size: once; V: TRBV18; J: TRBJ1-1; DNA: TGTGCCAGCCGTCGGGACAGGGTTGGAGCTTTCTTT; CDR3: CASRRDRVGAFF
D: .; size: .; V: TRBV27; J: TRBJ2-5; DNA: TGTGCCACCAAGTTGGGGTCAGAGCCGAGGGAGACCCAGTACTTC; CDR3: CATKLGSEPRETQYF
D: .; size: .; V: TRBV7-2; J: TRBJ2-6; DNA: TGTGCCAGCAGCTTAGACTGGGCCGAAGGCTCTGGGGCCAACGTCCTGACTTTC; CDR3: CASSLDWAEGSGANVLTF